The 12 T cell receptor beta chains below come from one sample, sequenced in a study of identical twins (dated by TCRdb to about 2016). The library was made by 5' RACE. The listed sequencing device is Illumina HiSeq 2000. The raw public data were reprocessed by TCRdb itself: fastp quality trimming at Q25, MiXCR clonotype calling, in-frame beta chains only. Entries that share a CDR3 protein sequence are merged under the most common genes and DNA. Recorded for this sample are fewer than 500,000 distinct CDR3 sequences; roughly 26% of them occurred a single time. The ten most abundant clones make up roughly 3% of the sample. The same data also contributed to another study, on T cells expressing NK-cell markers.

Sequencing input: CD4+ T cells sorted from blood. The origin of the receptors is a woman between 18 and 30 years old in good health.

The chain couples TRBV20-1 to TRBJ2-5; 7 nucleotides match TRBD1. The germline V gene has CDR1 DFQATT and CDR2 SNEGSKA (reference sequence). Trimming removed 0 bases from V and 5 bases from J; junction bases left unmatched: 9. This CDR3 is 15 amino acids long. The CDR3 DNA follows: TGCAGTGCTAGAGACGGCGGACAGGTAGTGGAGACCCAGTACTTC. The encoded protein is CSARDGGQVVETQYF.

V is TRBV20-1 and J is TRBJ1-1; D might be TRBD1 (5 bases). Per germline, CDR1 DFQATT and CDR2 SNEGSKA (reference sequence). The CDR3 runs 12 residues. Trimming shortened V by 6 bases and J by 1 base, and 9 bases separated the two germline ends. CDR3 sequence reads: CSAIGGNTEAFF. As DNA, the CDR3 is TGCAGTGCCATCGGGGGGAACACTGAAGCTTTCTTT.

The V call is TRBV30, the J call TRBJ1-3, with 8 bases that match TRBD1. Trimming took 2 bases from V and 4 from J; bases not matched to a gene: 4. Per germline, CDR1 GTSNPN and CDR2 SVGIG (reference sequence). The length of the CDR3 is 14 residues. This chain's CDR3 is CAWSPGTGGNTIYF. CDR3 in DNA: TGTGCCTGGAGTCCTGGGACAGGCGGAAACACCATATATTTT.

This chain connects TRBV5-1 to TRBJ1-1; no firm D call. The germline V gene encodes CDR1 SGHRS and CDR2 YFSETQ. V was clipped by 4 bases and J by 6 bases, with 13 bases between them. The CDR3 contains 13 residues. CDR3 in amino acids: CASSPYNNAEAFF. For the CDR3, the DNA is TGCGCCAGCAGCCCTTATAATAATGCTGAAGCTTTCTTT.

This chain joins TRBV12-3 or TRBV12-4 and TRBJ2-3; D perhaps matches TRBD2 (5 bases). V dropped 4 bases and J dropped 5 bases, with 22 bases sitting between them. The CDR3 sequence is 17 residues long. CDR3 sequence: CASSSNGGRKYEDTQYF. In nucleotides, the CDR3 is TGTGCCAGCAGTTCTAACGGAGGCCGGAAGTACGAAGATACGCAGTATTTT.

The V call is TRBV7-2, the J call TRBJ2-3, with D perhaps matching TRBD1 or TRBD2 (5 bases each). The V gene lost 8 bases and the J gene lost 2 bases, with 14 bases spanning the gap. Germline assignment: CDR1 SGHTA and CDR2 FQGNSA. This CDR3 comprises 14 residues. DNA for the CDR3: TGTGCCAGCTCTTTGGGACGGCACACAGATACGCAGTATTTT. Protein product: CASSLGRHTDTQYF.

This CDR3 is CASSLRGQGSYEQYF. CDR3 coding DNA: TGTGCCAGCAGCTTGAGAGGACAGGGCTCCTACGAGCAGTACTTC. The genes are TRBV5-5 and TRBJ2-7, with 8 bases lining up with TRBD1. Germline assignment: CDR1 SGHKS and CDR2 YYEKEE (reference sequence). This CDR3 is 15 amino acids long. V gave up 1 base and J gave up 0 bases; unmatched junction bases: 3.

CDR3 sequence reads: CASNGQGHVGAKNIQYF. The CDR3 nucleotides read TGTGCCAGCAATGGACAGGGTCACGTGGGGGCCAAAAACATTCAGTACTTC. V and J are TRBV28 and TRBJ2-4; 8 positions match TRBD1. This CDR3 contains 17 residues. The V gene's germline CDR1 is MDHEN and CDR2 SYDVKM. V was pared by 7 bases and J by 1 base, with 12 bases of the junction left unmatched. Full variable domain (missing parts from reference TRBV28 and TRBJ2-4): DVKVTQSSRYLVKRTGEKVFLECVQDMDHENMFWYRQDPGLGLRLIYFSYDVKMKEKGDIPEGYSVSREKKERFSLILESASTNQTSMYLCASNGQGHVGAKNIQYFGAGTRLSVL.

The chain employs TRBV25-1 and TRBJ1-2; the D gene is possibly TRBD1 (6 bases). The CDR3 runs 14 residues. In germline, CDR1 is MGHDK, CDR2 SYGVNS. Trimming cost V 3 bases and J 4 bases, with 12 bases left between them. The CDR3 region is CASSEPQGVYGYTF. CDR3 nucleotides: TGTGCCAGCAGTGAGCCACAGGGAGTCTATGGCTACACCTTC.

This clonotype has more than one count but fewer than ten. The chain combines TRBV5-1 with TRBJ2-5; D uncertain. Germline V gives CDR1 SGHRS, CDR2 YFSETQ. The V gene lost 4 bases and the J gene lost 2 bases, with 9 bases spanning the gap. This CDR3 has 13 amino acids. CDR3 in DNA: TGCGCCAGCAGCCTGCCGACTCAAGAGACCCAGTACTTC. Translating it yields CASSLPTQETQYF. Together with reference TRBV5-1 and TRBJ2-5, the CDR3 gives the full variable domain: KAGVTQTPRYLIKTRGQQVTLSCSPISGHRSVSWYQQTPGQGLQFLFEYFSETQRNKGNFPGRFSGRQFSNSRSEMNVSTLELGDSALYLCASSLPTQETQYFGPGTRLLVL.

This rearrangement joins TRBV5-1 to TRBJ1-6; tentative D call: TRBD1 (5 bases). Per the germline V gene, CDR1 is SGHRS and CDR2 is YFSETQ. The V end was cut by 2 bases, the J end by 9 bases, with 9 bases between. The length of the CDR3 is 13 residues. CDR3 loop: CASSLGVGSPLHF. DNA for the CDR3: TGCGCCAGCAGCTTAGGGGTGGGTTCACCCCTCCACTTT.

In its sample, this clonotype was seen a few times. The chain employs TRBV9 and TRBJ2-1, with 9 bases identical to TRBD2. The CDR3 totals 17 residues. V trimming: 0 bases; J trimming: 4 bases; junction bases outside the gene matches: 8. In germline, CDR1 is SGDLS, CDR2 YYNGEE. In DNA form, the CDR3 reads TGTGCCAGCAGCGTAGGGGTGGCGGGGGGGCATTACAATGAGCAGTTCTTC. Translated, it gives CASSVGVAGGHYNEQFF.